One sample yielded the 18 T cell receptor beta chains listed below, sequenced in a study of cytomegalovirus exposure and HLA in healthy donors. PCR amplification relied on 60 Vbeta primers (plus 13 Jbeta primers). Assay used: immunoSEQ multiplex PCR; TCRdb lists only in-frame clones, some missing. This sample has approximately 100,000 clones, with around 73% found just once. Specimen: PBMCs. The receptors shown here come from a female donor in good health and CMV-seronegative.

The V call is TRBV28, the J call TRBJ2-3; D perhaps matches TRBD2 (6 bases). The CDR3 consists of 15 residues. Between the trimmed V and J ends, which lost 2 bases and 0 bases, there was a span of 9 bases. Germline assignment: CDR1 MDHEN and CDR2 SYDVKM. The CDR3 spells CASSLPGTSTDTQYF. The DNA for the CDR3 is TGTGCCAGCAGTTTACCCGGGACTAGCACAGATACGCAGTATTTT. Full variable domain (outside the CDR3, taken from reference TRBV28 and TRBJ2-3): DVKVTQSSRYLVKRTGEKVFLECVQDMDHENMFWYRQDPGLGLRLIYFSYDVKMKEKGDIPEGYSVSREKKERFSLILESASTNQTSMYLCASSLPGTSTDTQYFGPGTRLTVL.

The rearrangement joins TRBV4-3 to TRBJ2-5; TRBD1 is a possible D gene (5 bases). The CDR3 has 15 residues. The germline CDR1 and CDR2 sequences are LGHNA and YSLEER. Trimming removed 0 bases from V and 6 bases from J, with 14 bases in between. The CDR3 spells CASSQDFGAGQTQYF. The CDR3 bases are TGCGCCAGCAGCCAAGATTTTGGGGCCGGGCAGACCCAGTACTTC.

This chain uses TRBV5-4 with TRBJ2-7; 9 bases are a match to TRBD2. J gave up 1 base and V 4 bases, and 6 bases lay outside the gene matches. In germline, CDR1 is SGHNT, CDR2 YYREEE (reference sequence). The CDR3 length is 15 residues. In DNA, the CDR3 is TGTGCCAGCAGCACCGAGCGGGAGGTTTCCTACGAGCAGTACTTC. It specifies CASSTEREVSYEQYF.

The chain couples TRBV4-3 to TRBJ1-2; D unresolved. Trimming removed 3 bases from V and 1 base from J, with 6 bases in between. The CDR3 length is 13 residues. Per germline, CDR1 LGHNA and CDR2 YSLEER. As DNA, the CDR3 is TGCGCCAGCAGCCATCAGGATAACTATGGCTACACCTTC. It translates to CASSHQDNYGYTF.

V is TRBV30 and J is TRBJ2-1; 10 bases line up with TRBD2. V gave up 1 base and J gave up 7 bases; unmatched junction bases: 7. Germline V CDR1 and CDR2: GTSNPN, SVGIG (reference sequence). The CDR3 contains 15 residues. The CDR3 loop is CAWSAGLAVENEQFF. For the CDR3, the DNA is TGTGCCTGGAGTGCAGGACTAGCGGTAGAAAATGAGCAGTTCTTC.

In this sample, this clone turned up once. This chain connects TRBV6-5 to TRBJ2-2, with D possibly TRBD1 on 7 matching bases. Trimming left V 6 bases short and J 5 bases short, with 13 bases between. Germline CDR1 MNHEY, CDR2 SVGAGI. The length of the CDR3 is 14 residues. Written as DNA, the CDR3 is TGTGCCAGCAGGGCAGGGGGAGGAACCGGGGAGCTGTTTTTT. It translates to CASRAGGGTGELFF.

The chain recombines TRBV5-1 with TRBJ2-5; the match to TRBD2 covers 9 bases. The V segment lost 7 bases and the J segment 6 bases; nucleotides outside the gene matches: 7. CDR3 length equals 13 residues. Looked up from germline, CDR1 is SGHRS and CDR2 is YFSETQ. The CDR3 sequence is CASLSGSGKTQYF. The DNA for the CDR3 is TGCGCCAGCCTTAGCGGGAGTGGGAAGACCCAGTACTTC.

This clone was seen once. This rearrangement joins TRBV2 to TRBJ2-1, with D possibly matching TRBD1 (6 bases). Trimming shortened V by 6 bases and J by 4 bases, and 10 bases separated the two germline ends. The CDR3 contains 13 residues. CDR1 is SNHLY, CDR2 FYNNEI, per germline. CDR3 region: CASRGTGYNEQFF. CDR3 nucleotide sequence: TGTGCCAGCAGAGGAACAGGGTACAATGAGCAGTTCTTC.

The rearrangement joins TRBV21-1 to TRBJ2-5; the D call of TRBD1 is as the table states it, not checked on the DNA. TRBV21-1 is an annotated pseudogene. CDR3 length: 14 residues. The CDR3 loop reads CASSFLDREETQYF. The CDR3 DNA sequence: TGTGCCAGCAGCTTCCTGGACAGGGAAGAGACCCAGTACTTC.

The CDR3 loop is CSARERGEQYF. The CDR3 DNA reads as TGCAGTGCTAGAGAACGAGGCGAGCAGTACTTC. This sequence joins TRBV20-1 and TRBJ2-7; no clear D. The CDR3 is made up of 11 amino acids. Germline CDR1 DFQATT, CDR2 SNEGSKA (reference sequence). The ends were cut back, 0 bases at V and 6 bases at J, with 6 bases in the middle.

Only a few counts were recorded for this clone. The chain combines TRBV10-2 with TRBJ2-1, with D perhaps TRBD2 (6 bases). Trimming cost V 7 bases and J 0 bases, with 13 bases left between them. Germline values: CDR1 WSHSY, CDR2 SAAADI. The CDR3 sequence is 15 residues long. The CDR3 loop is CASTFAGSSYNEQFF. In DNA form, the CDR3 reads TGCGCCAGCACGTTCGCGGGGAGCTCCTACAATGAGCAGTTCTTC.

The chain employs TRBV14 and TRBJ2-2; no reliable D call. The V and J ends lost 2 bases and 3 bases respectively, with 13 bases between them. CDR3 length: 16 residues. Germline loops: CDR1 SGHDN, CDR2 FVKESK. The DNA for the CDR3 is TGTGCCAGCAGCCAATTGGGCAGGCGAGACACCGGGGAGCTGTTTTTT. This sequence encodes CASSQLGRRDTGELFF.

This clone was seen only once. The CDR3 reads CASSLDQRVETQYF. CDR3 in DNA: TGTGCCAGCAGCTTGGATCAGAGGGTGGAGACCCAGTACTTC. This chain joins TRBV7-2 and TRBJ2-5; weak D call: TRBD2 (5 bases). CDR3 length equals 14 residues. Looked up from germline, CDR1 is SGHTA and CDR2 is FQGNSA. Trimming removed 3 bases at V and 5 bases at J, with 13 bases between.

This clone turned up a few times. The V gene is TRBV2, the J gene TRBJ2-5; TRBD2 is a possible D gene (6 bases). Near its end, the DNA agrees better with TRBJ2-7, so the J call may be wrong. CDR1 is SNHLY and CDR2 is FYNNEI in the germline V gene. The length of the CDR3 is 16 residues. The CDR3 DNA reads TGTGCCAGCAGTGAACTGGGACTGCGAATGGTTTACGAGCAGTACTTC. This gives the protein CASSELGLRMVYEQYF.

V and J are TRBV12-5 and TRBJ2-3; 11 positions agree with TRBD2. The CDR3 loop spans 17 amino acids. CDR1 LGHNT and CDR2 FRNRAP come from the germline V gene. V shed 5 bases and J 2 bases; nucleotides not matched to a gene: 9. The CDR3 coding sequence is TGTGCTAGTGGTCCAGGACTAGCGGGCATATACACAGATACGCAGTATTTT. It is translated as CASGPGLAGIYTDTQYF. Full variable domain (remainder filled in from reference TRBV12-5 and TRBJ2-3): DARVTQTPRHKVTEMGQEVTMRCQPILGHNTVFWYRQTMMQGLELLAYFRNRAPLDDSGMPKDRFSAEMPDATLATLKIQPSEPRDSAVYFCASGPGLAGIYTDTQYFGPGTRLTVL.

The chain links TRBV4-2 to TRBJ2-7; TRBD2 matches at 8 bases. This CDR3 contains 16 residues. CDR1 and CDR2 from the germline V gene are LGHNA and YNFKEQ. With V trimmed by 0 bases and J by 1 base, 5 bases remained unmatched. DNA of the CDR3: TGTGCCAGCAGCCAAGAGGAGGCGGGAGGATCCTACGAGCAGTACTTC. Its translation: CASSQEEAGGSYEQYF.

The chain joins TRBV18 to TRBJ1-2, with D perhaps TRBD1 (6 bases). Germline V gene sequence: CDR1 KGHSH, CDR2 LQKENI. V lost 6 bases and J 4 bases, leaving 9 bases between the germline ends. The CDR3 is 12 amino acids. This CDR3 is CASSQDSYGYTF. The CDR3 bases are TGTGCCAGCTCGCAGGACAGCTATGGCTACACCTTC.

This clone appeared a few times. V gene TRBV6-5 combines with J gene TRBJ2-7; possible D gene TRBD1, 5 bases. The CDR3 loop spans 14 amino acids. The germline CDR1 and CDR2 sequences are MNHEY and SVGAGI. The germline V and J ends were trimmed by 6 bases and 2 bases, with 14 bases remaining between them. DNA of the CDR3: TGTGCCAGCAGGGGCATAGGCAGGGCCTACGAGCAGTACTTC. Residues: CASRGIGRAYEQYF.